This T cell receptor beta chain is drawn from a study of T cells in localized non-small cell lung cancer. J was trimmed by 6 bases and V by 6 bases; bases with no gene match: 10. This CDR3 has 15 residues. Germline CDR1 and CDR2: MNHGY and SAAAGT. By sample share, this clone is medium-sized. As yet, its antigen is unknown. Study-wide findings and caveats: Higher adjacent-lung clonality was associated with shorter survival. Because researchers sequenced only one region of the tumor, heterogeneity is still possible.

Sequencing was performed with immunoSEQ multiplex PCR; in TCRdb, only in-frame clones are kept and a portion is missing. The sample carries about 1,500 clones, more than 25% recorded once. The sample here was normal lung tissue next to the tumor, taken before any cancer treatment. The chain recombines TRBV6-8 with TRBJ1-2, with 10 bases identical to TRBD1. This receptor was identified in a male donor at least 60 years old with stage I lung adenocarcinoma. The CDR3 spells CASRDPGTGVDGYTF. The CDR3 nucleotides are TGTGCCAGCAGGGACCCCGGGACAGGGGTTGATGGCTACACCTTC.